These 32 T cell receptor beta chains were all obtained from the same sample, sequenced in a study of cytomegalovirus exposure and HLA in healthy donors. PCR primers comprised 60 Vbeta and 13 Jbeta primers. TCRdb keeps only in-frame clones here, not all; method: immunoSEQ multiplex PCR. The data contain 100,000 to 150,000 clones, under 85% of them singletons. Sequenced input: PBMCs. Every receptor here comes from a male donor in good health and CMV-seropositive.

J is TRBJ2-2 and V is TRBV5-6; 7 bases agree with TRBD1. Trimming cost V 5 bases and J 1 base; bases outside gene matches: 8. Looked up from germline, CDR1 is SGHDT and CDR2 is YYEEEE. The CDR3 has 16 amino acids. The CDR3 protein is CASSRTGRLNTGELFF. In nucleotides, the CDR3 is TGTGCCAGCAGTCGGACAGGTCGACTGAACACCGGGGAGCTGTTTTTT.

The chain has TRBV7-3 and TRBJ1-2; D may be TRBD1 (5 bases). CDR3 length: 15 residues. From germline, CDR1 is SGHTA and CDR2 FQGTGA. Trimming removed 4 bases from V and 3 bases from J, with 15 bases in between. CDR3 loop: CASSSNRMGDYGYTF. In DNA, the CDR3 is TGTGCCAGCAGCTCTAACAGGATGGGCGACTATGGCTACACCTTC.

In the case of this clone: A read error may account for a junction end that differs from germline. CDR3 bases: TGTGCCAGCAGCCGACAGGTGGGCAAAAACAGTCAGTACTTC. Protein: CASSRQVGKNSQYF. This chain uses TRBV7-9 with TRBJ2-4, with D perhaps TRBD1 (6 bases). The germline V gene encodes CDR1 SEHNR and CDR2 FQNEAQ (reference sequence). The CDR3 extends over 14 amino acids.

A few counts support this clone. One junction end disagrees with the germline gene, perhaps due to a read error. The chain joins TRBV5-4 to TRBJ2-4; maybe TRBD2 (5 bases). Germline loops: CDR1 SGHNT, CDR2 YYREEE (reference sequence). This CDR3 spans 16 amino acids. The CDR3 region is CASSPDLLKAKNSQYF. Written as DNA, the CDR3 is TGTGCCAGCAGCCCGGACTTGTTGAAAGCCAAAAACAGTCAGTACTTC.

In this sample, this clone turned up a few times. This chain uses TRBV6-1 with TRBJ2-5, with D perhaps TRBD1 (7 bases). CDR1 is MNHNS, CDR2 SASEGT, per germline. The length of the CDR3 is 15 residues. The V end lost 5 bases, the J end lost 4 bases, and 17 bases lay between the germline ends. CDR3 in amino acids: CASSPGRQGGETQYF. CDR3 nucleotide sequence: TGTGCCAGCAGTCCTGGTCGACAGGGAGGAGAGACCCAGTACTTC.

This chain connects TRBV5-1 to TRBJ1-2; unclear D gene. CDR1 SGHRS and CDR2 YFSETQ come from the germline V gene. The CDR3 runs 11 residues. Trimming left V 3 bases short and J 7 bases short, with 7 bases between. This CDR3 reads CASSWRGGYTF. The CDR3 DNA is TGCGCCAGCAGCTGGCGGGGTGGCTACACCTTC.

This sequence joins TRBV2 and TRBJ2-2; 7 positions agree with TRBD2. The CDR3 spans 12 residues. Germline V gene sequence: CDR1 SNHLY, CDR2 FYNNEI. Trimming took 6 bases from V and 6 from J; bases not matched to a gene: 1. CDR3 nucleotides: TGTGCCAGCAGACTAGCGTCCGGGGAGCTGTTTTTT. Protein product: CASRLASGELFF.

The CDR3 loop is CASRLAGESYEQYF. Here the CDR3 DNA reads TGTGCCAGCCGACTAGCGGGGGAATCCTACGAGCAGTACTTC. The chain recombines TRBV2 with TRBJ2-7; TRBD2 matches at 12 bases. CDR1 SNHLY and CDR2 FYNNEI come from the germline V gene. The CDR3 extends over 14 amino acids. J was trimmed by 1 base and V by 8 bases; bases with no gene match: 3.

This clone was seen more than once but under ten times. V gene TRBV11-1 combines with J gene TRBJ2-6; 11 positions match TRBD1. Germline V gives CDR1 SGHAT, CDR2 FQDESV (reference sequence). The CDR3 loop spans 17 amino acids. The V gene end was trimmed by 3 bases and the J gene end by 0 bases; junction bases not matched to a gene: 1. The CDR3, as DNA: TGTGCCAGCAGCTTCGGGACAGGGGGCTCTGGGGCCAACGTCCTGACTTTC. It yields the protein CASSFGTGGSGANVLTF. Full variable domain (remainder filled in from reference TRBV11-1 and TRBJ2-6): EAEVAQSPRYKITEKSQAVAFWCDPISGHATLYWYRQILGQGPELLVQFQDESVVDDSQLPKDRFSAERLKGVDSTLKIQPAELGDSAMYLCASSFGTGGSGANVLTFGAGSRLTVL.

The CDR3 loop is CASSPLAIYNEQFF. As DNA, the CDR3 is TGCGCCAGCAGCCCACTAGCGATTTACAATGAGCAGTTCTTC. The rearrangement uses TRBV5-1 and TRBJ2-1; 7 nucleotides match TRBD2. This CDR3 has 14 amino acids. The junction had 5 bases not matched to a gene; V was cut back by 4 bases and J by 4 bases. Germline loops: CDR1 SGHRS, CDR2 YFSETQ. Full variable domain (rest looked up from reference TRBV5-1 and TRBJ2-1): KAGVTQTPRYLIKTRGQQVTLSCSPISGHRSVSWYQQTPGQGLQFLFEYFSETQRNKGNFPGRFSGRQFSNSRSEMNVSTLELGDSALYLCASSPLAIYNEQFFGPGTRLTVL.

The V and J genes are TRBV19 and TRBJ1-1; a possible D gene is TRBD1 (6 bases). Deletions cut 5 bases from V and 0 bases from J, with 10 bases between. CDR1 is LNHDA and CDR2 is SQIVND in the germline V gene (reference sequence). This CDR3 has 14 residues. CDR3 sequence reads: CASSSNRVNTEAFF. The CDR3 bases are TGTGCCAGTAGTTCGAACAGGGTGAACACTGAAGCTTTCTTT.

This clone was seen a few times. This rearrangement joins TRBV13 to TRBJ2-3; D is unclear. Trimming removed 2 bases from V and 0 bases from J, with 6 bases in between. This CDR3 has 14 amino acids. CDR1 PRHDT and CDR2 FYEKMQ come from the germline V gene (reference sequence). CDR3 coding DNA: TGTGCCAGCAGCTTAACAGCCAGCACAGATACGCAGTATTTT. It codes for CASSLTASTDTQYF.

This rearrangement joins TRBV7-9 to TRBJ2-2, with unresolved D. With 5 bases removed from V and 5 bases from J, the gap between germline ends came to 9 bases. This CDR3 spans 13 amino acids. Germline V lookup: CDR1 SEHNR, CDR2 FQNEAQ (reference sequence). The CDR3 DNA follows: TGTGCCAGCAGCACCGTGGCAACCGGGGAGCTGTTTTTT. It codes for CASSTVATGELFF.

This chain joins TRBV28 and TRBJ2-7; possible D gene TRBD1, 6 bases. CDR3 length: 14 residues. V lost 8 bases, J lost 4 bases, and 18 bases lay in between. Germline CDR1 is MDHEN and CDR2 is SYDVKM. CDR3 sequence reads: CASGNPPRGYEQYF. CDR3 bases: TGTGCCAGCGGCAACCCTCCGAGGGGGTACGAGCAGTACTTC.

V is TRBV4-1 and J is TRBJ2-1; 8 bases match TRBD2. V lost 1 base to trimming and J lost 8 bases; unmatched junction nucleotides: 7. Germline V gene lookup returns CDR1 MGHRA and CDR2 YSYEKL. CDR3 length: 15 amino acids. The DNA for the CDR3 is TGCGCCAGCAGCCAAGCTAGCGGGTACTCACATGAGCAGTTCTTC. This translates into CASSQASGYSHEQFF.

The rearrangement uses TRBV29-1 and TRBJ2-5, with 8 bases identical to TRBD1. The CDR3 has 12 residues. With V trimmed by 6 bases and J by 5 bases, 5 bases remained unmatched. The germline gives CDR1 SQVTM, CDR2 ANQGSEA. The CDR3 protein is CSVPGGWETQYF. CDR3 nucleotides: TGCAGCGTCCCAGGGGGCTGGGAGACCCAGTACTTC.

The count of this clone is one. The V gene is TRBV7-2, the J gene TRBJ1-5, with no clear D. Trimming left V 3 bases short and J 3 bases short, with 6 bases between. Looked up from germline, CDR1 is SGHTA and CDR2 is FQGNSA. This CDR3 comprises 13 residues. CDR3: CASSFADNQPQHF. The DNA of the CDR3 is TGTGCCAGCAGCTTTGCAGACAATCAGCCCCAGCATTTT.

The rearrangement uses TRBV9 and TRBJ2-7, with a tentative D call TRBD1 (6 bases). V was pared by 0 bases and J by 0 bases, with 10 bases between. The CDR3 contains 15 residues. Germline-derived CDR1 and CDR2 are SGDLS and YYNGEE. DNA of the CDR3: TGTGCCAGCAGCGTAGAGGCAGGGGACTCCTACGAGCAGTACTTC. It is translated as CASSVEAGDSYEQYF.

The chain joins TRBV5-6 to TRBJ2-5, with D maybe TRBD2 (6 bases). This CDR3 is 13 amino acids long. CDR1 and CDR2 from the germline V gene are SGHDT and YYEEEE. The V gene lost 2 bases and the J gene lost 5 bases, with 10 bases spanning the gap. The CDR3 is CASSFPAGETQYF. As DNA, the CDR3 is TGTGCCAGCAGCTTCCCGGCGGGGGAGACCCAGTACTTC.

The V gene is TRBV5-1, the J gene TRBJ2-5; TRBD1 might be the D (8 bases). The DNA end is a closer match to TRBJ2-7, so the J assignment may be wrong. CDR3 length: 15 amino acids. CDR1 is SGHRS and CDR2 is YFSETQ in the germline V gene. CDR3 protein: CASSTLYRGGNEQYF. In DNA form, the CDR3 reads TGCGCCAGCAGCACCCTGTACAGGGGGGGCAACGAGCAGTACTTC.

This chain uses TRBV28 with TRBJ1-2; D unresolved. The CDR3 loop spans 16 amino acids. V was pared by 10 bases and J by 5 bases, with 26 bases between. Germline CDR1 is MDHEN and CDR2 is SYDVKM. CDR3 nucleotide sequence: TGTGCCATCTCCCGAGGGAGCGCACGGTCCGGATATGGCTACACCTTC. The encoded protein is CAISRGSARSGYGYTF.

V usage is TRBV7-9 and J usage is TRBJ2-2; no reliable D call. Per germline, CDR1 SEHNR and CDR2 FQNEAQ (reference sequence). This CDR3 region has 12 residues. The germline V and J ends were trimmed by 5 bases and 5 bases, with 6 bases remaining between them. In DNA, the CDR3 is TGTGCCAGCAGCCTTGAGACCGGGGAGCTGTTTTTT. The encoded protein is CASSLETGELFF.

This clone has only a few counts. The same CDR3 also results from other DNA sequences found in this sample. V gene TRBV27 combines with J gene TRBJ1-2, with a weak D call TRBD1 (6 bases). This CDR3 is 16 amino acids long. In germline, CDR1 is MNHEY, CDR2 SMNVEV (reference sequence). V was shortened by 0 bases and J by 7 bases, with 18 bases between the two germline ends. The CDR3 region has the DNA TGTGCCAGCAGTTTATCGCCACAGGGAAGGCTCCGTGGCTACACCTTC. Amino acids: CASSLSPQGRLRGYTF.

This clone was detected only once. V gene TRBV5-1 combines with J gene TRBJ1-3; unclear D gene. The V end lost 6 bases, the J end lost 0 bases, and 7 bases lay between the germline ends. Germline loops: CDR1 SGHRS, CDR2 YFSETQ. This CDR3 is built from 13 residues. The CDR3 is CASISDSGNTIYF. Here the CDR3 DNA reads TGCGCCAGCATCAGTGACTCTGGAAACACCATATATTTT.

This clone was detected a few times. The chain uses TRBV19 and TRBJ2-7, with 7 bases lining up with TRBD1. V was clipped by 1 base and J by 0 bases; unmatched bases: 3. CDR1 and CDR2 from the germline V gene are LNHDA and SQIVND (reference sequence). This CDR3 is built from 15 residues. The CDR3 sequence is CASSIVTGVSYEQYF. The CDR3 coding sequence is TGTGCCAGTAGTATAGTCACAGGGGTCTCCTACGAGCAGTACTTC. Supplemented by reference TRBV19 and TRBJ2-7, the full variable domain reads DGGITQSPKYLFRKEGQNVTLSCEQNLNHDAMYWYRQDPGQGLRLIYYSQIVNDFQKGDIAEGYSVSREKKESFPLTVTSAQKNPTAFYLCASSIVTGVSYEQYFGPGTRLTVT.

The V gene is TRBV9, the J gene TRBJ1-1; 9 nucleotides line up with TRBD1. This CDR3 contains 19 residues. Germline lookup yields CDR1 SGDLS and CDR2 YYNGEE. After removal of 0 bases from V and 0 bases from J, the junction contained 12 bases not matched to a gene. Here the CDR3 reads CASSVVGTGILGMNTEAFF. For the CDR3, the DNA is TGTGCCAGCAGCGTAGTTGGGACAGGGATACTAGGGATGAACACTGAAGCTTTCTTT.

The chain is built from TRBV10-3 and TRBJ2-7, with 10 bases fitting TRBD2. Germline CDR1 reads ENHRY; CDR2 reads SYGVKD. Trimming removed 5 bases from V and 4 bases from J; junction bases left unmatched: 5. The CDR3 spans 14 residues. The CDR3 DNA is TGTGCCATCAGTCTACAGCGGGAGGGTTACGAGCAGTACTTC. The encoded protein is CAISLQREGYEQYF.

The V and J genes are TRBV7-3 and TRBJ2-5, with 7 bases aligning to TRBD2. The J call may be faulty, since TRBJ2-7 better matches the DNA end. Germline V gene lookup returns CDR1 SGHTA and CDR2 FQGTGA. This CDR3 is built from 13 residues. The CDR3 DNA is TGTGCCAGCAGCCCCCTGGGGGGGGTCGAGCAGTACTTC. It is translated as CASSPLGGVEQYF.

This chain links TRBV2 with TRBJ2-3; 9 bases align to TRBD2. The V segment lost 3 bases and the J segment 3 bases; nucleotides outside the gene matches: 7. The CDR3 loop spans 16 amino acids. Germline V CDR1 and CDR2: SNHLY, FYNNEI. The chain's CDR3 is CASSDARAGGTDTQYF. Here the CDR3 DNA reads TGTGCCAGCAGTGATGCTAGGGCGGGGGGGACAGATACGCAGTATTTT.

This chain uses TRBV5-1 with TRBJ1-1; D not resolved. The CDR3 runs to 13 residues. V lost 0 bases to trimming and J lost 11 bases, with 14 bases between them. CDR1 and CDR2 from the germline V gene are SGHRS and YFSETQ. The CDR3 region is CASSLARRSNAFF. The DNA of the CDR3 is TGCGCCAGCAGCTTGGCCCGGAGGTCGAACGCTTTCTTT.

The chain couples TRBV28 to TRBJ1-2, with TRBD1 identical over 7 bases. This CDR3 is 14 amino acids long. Germline V gives CDR1 MDHEN, CDR2 SYDVKM. Germline trimming cut 5 bases from V and 3 bases from J; bases unmatched to any gene: 6. The CDR3 DNA reads as TGTGCCAGCAGTATAAACAGGGGAGACTATGGCTACACCTTC. Translation: CASSINRGDYGYTF.

This clone is a singleton in its sample. The chain links TRBV5-8 to TRBJ1-2; the match to TRBD1 covers 7 bases. Looked up from germline, CDR1 is SGHTS and CDR2 is YDEGEE. The CDR3 consists of 16 residues. V shed 3 bases, J shed 2 bases, and the junction held 10 bases outside the gene matches. The CDR3 nucleotides are TGTGCCAGCAGCTCCCTAGGGGGACAGACAAACTATGGCTACACCTTC. As protein: CASSSLGGQTNYGYTF. Drawing the rest from reference TRBV5-8 and TRBJ1-2, the complete variable domain is EAGVTQSPTHLIKTRGQQATLRCSPISGHTSVYWYQQALGLGLQFLLWYDEGEERNRGNFPPRFSGRQFPNYSSELNVNALELEDSALYLCASSSLGGQTNYGYTFGSGTRLTVV.